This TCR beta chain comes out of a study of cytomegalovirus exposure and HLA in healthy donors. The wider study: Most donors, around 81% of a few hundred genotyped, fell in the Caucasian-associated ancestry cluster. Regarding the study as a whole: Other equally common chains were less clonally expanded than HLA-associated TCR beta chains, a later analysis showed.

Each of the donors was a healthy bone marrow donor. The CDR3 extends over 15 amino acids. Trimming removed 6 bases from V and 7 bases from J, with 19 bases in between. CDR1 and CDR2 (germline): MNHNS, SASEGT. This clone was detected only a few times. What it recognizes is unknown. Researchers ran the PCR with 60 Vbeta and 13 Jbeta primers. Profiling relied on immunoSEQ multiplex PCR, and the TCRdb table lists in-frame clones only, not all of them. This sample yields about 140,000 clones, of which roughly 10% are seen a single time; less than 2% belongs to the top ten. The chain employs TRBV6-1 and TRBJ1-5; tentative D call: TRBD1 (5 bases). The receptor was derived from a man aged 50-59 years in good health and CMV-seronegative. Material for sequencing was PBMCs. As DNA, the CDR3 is TGTGCCAGCAGGGAGGGGATGGGTCTAGGGCAGCCCCAGCATTTT. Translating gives CASREGMGLGQPQHF.